Listed below are T cell receptor beta chains from one sample, sequenced in a study of cytomegalovirus exposure and HLA in healthy donors. Produced via immunoSEQ multiplex PCR; TCRdb's table is partial and in-frame only. The sample includes some 94,000 clones, approximately 70% of them seen just once. Sample: PBMCs. The origin of the receptors is a man aged 45-65 years in good health and CMV-seronegative. Each CDR3 is given with its conserved first and last residue.

j_call v_call cdr3_aa
TRBJ2-1 TRBV7-8 CASLRDLPYNEQFF
TRBJ1-1 TRBV6-4 CASSVQGGAEAFF
TRBJ2-7 TRBV7-7 CASSLASGQAYEQYF
TRBJ2-5 TRBV5-1 CASSPGGYGLPLQETQYF
TRBJ2-1 TRBV12-5 CASGLSSVTPGGSYNEQFF
TRBJ1-5 TRBV9 CASSVGGGTNQPQHF
TRBJ1-3 TRBV6-5 CASHRGPGNTIYF
TRBJ2-6 TRBV30 CAWEQGATLSGANVLTF
TRBJ1-5 TRBV19 CASSQRLQPQHF
TRBJ1-5 TRBV15 CATSRVRTGARNQPQHF
TRBJ1-2 TRBV29-1 CSATTGAYGYTF
TRBJ2-2 TRBV4-3 CASSLVPGSGELFF
TRBJ2-5 TRBV5-1 CASSGGQGGWFYETQYF
TRBJ2-3 TRBV2 CASSLGAGGPDTQYF
TRBJ1-6 TRBV7-9 CASSLGVGQYNSPLHF
TRBJ1-4 TRBV29-1 CSASGSGGGDEKLFF
TRBJ2-3 TRBV6-4 CASSESGGGTDTQYF
TRBJ2-3 TRBV7-2 CASTRLRSSTDTQYF
TRBJ1-1 TRBV27 CASTPRGMNTEAFF
TRBJ2-2 TRBV5-4 CASSLVTGNTGELFF
TRBJ1-2 TRBV5-1 CASREGTQAYGYTF
TRBJ2-1 TRBV4-3 CASSQEAPGPMNEQFF
TRBJ2-5 TRBV7-8 CASSFRVETQYF
TRBJ2-7 TRBV5-1 CASSLRTSGSYEQYF
TRBJ1-2 TRBV19 CAVSDRNYGYTF
TRBJ1-2 TRBV5-1 CASSFAGGGYGYTF
TRBJ2-3 TRBV7-3 CASSLTVGQGSTDTQYF
TRBJ2-2 TRBV25-1 CASSVGTAAGELFF
TRBJ1-5 TRBV9 CASIFPPGSNQPQHF
TRBJ1-6 TRBV6-6 CASSIRTGTSSPLHF
TRBJ2-3 TRBV7-9 CASSATAGGTRDTQYF
TRBJ1-1 TRBV4-2 CASSHPQGNTEAFF
TRBJ1-1 TRBV19 CAVIPRGRGTEAFF
TRBJ1-6 TRBV30 CASRVTLNSPLHF
TRBJ1-5 TRBV28 CASSHLLGGGNQPQHF
TRBJ1-2 TRBV20-1 CSANDRNGYTF
TRBJ1-1 TRBV6-6 CASSYATGAEAFF
TRBJ2-5 TRBV30 CAWSVLRGVQETQYF
TRBJ2-7 TRBV28 CASSLRATSGGAREQYF
TRBJ1-1 TRBV7-9 CASSVGQGALDTEAFF
TRBJ2-5 TRBV2 CASTPTGLRETQYF
TRBJ2-5 TRBV30 CAWSVQAVVETQYF
TRBJ1-3 TRBV4-1 CASSLTENSGNTIYF
TRBJ1-2 TRBV7-9 CASSSSGGDGYTF
TRBJ1-4 TRBV19 CASSRRGFATNEKLFF
TRBJ1-1 TRBV11-1 CASSLLSGTEAFF
TRBJ2-1 TRBV7-6 CASSLASGSFYNEQFF
TRBJ2-1 TRBV6-5 CASSLSGIDYNEQFF
TRBJ1-2 TRBV30 CAWTNNYGYTF
TRBJ2-5 TRBV9 CASSVGVSPYQETQYF
TRBJ2-1 TRBV9 CASSEGPGLGFAEQFF
TRBJ2-2 TRBV10-2 CASRGLLNTGELFF
TRBJ1-1 TRBV5-1 CASSPQGRGTEAFF
TRBJ1-1 TRBV6-5 CASSPTREWNTEAFF
TRBJ1-1 TRBV29-1 CCVDRDMNTEAFF
TRBJ1-1 TRBV7-9 CASRTTGDTEAFF